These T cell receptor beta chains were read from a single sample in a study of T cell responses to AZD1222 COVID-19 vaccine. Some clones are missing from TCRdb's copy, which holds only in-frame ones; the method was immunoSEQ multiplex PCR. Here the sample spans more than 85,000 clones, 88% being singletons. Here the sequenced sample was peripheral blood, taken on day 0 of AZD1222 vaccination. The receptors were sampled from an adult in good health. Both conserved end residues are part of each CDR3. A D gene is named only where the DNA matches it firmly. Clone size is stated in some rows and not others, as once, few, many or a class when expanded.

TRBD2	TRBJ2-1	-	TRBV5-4	CASSPGTSGGDEQFF	TGTGCCAGCAGCCCCGGGACTAGCGGGGGGGATGAGCAGTTCTTC
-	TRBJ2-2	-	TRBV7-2	CGSQRYANTGELFF	TGTGGATCTCAACGGTACGCGAACACCGGGGAGCTGTTTTTT
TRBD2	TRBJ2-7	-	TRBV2	CASKRTSAVEQYF	TGTGCCAGCAAGAGGACTAGCGCTGTGGAGCAGTACTTC
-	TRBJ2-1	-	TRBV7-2	CASSLARFRNEQFF	TGTGCCAGCAGCTTAGCTAGGTTTAGGAATGAGCAGTTCTTC
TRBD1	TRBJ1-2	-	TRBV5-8	CASSYRTGANYGYTF	TGTGCCAGCAGCTACCGGACAGGAGCTAACTATGGCTACACCTTC
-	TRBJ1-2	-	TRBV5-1	CASRSEGAANYGYTF	TGCGCCAGCAGGTCGGAAGGGGCGGCTAACTATGGCTACACCTTC
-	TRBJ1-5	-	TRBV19	CASSTTGSNQPQHF	TGTGCCAGTAGTACTACAGGGTCCAATCAGCCCCAGCATTTT
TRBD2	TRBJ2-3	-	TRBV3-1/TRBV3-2	CASSRELAGGPDTQYF	TGTGCCAGCAGCCGCGAGCTAGCGGGGGGGCCTGATACGCAGTATTTT
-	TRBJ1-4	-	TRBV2	CASREGPLREKLFF	TGTGCCAGCAGGGAGGGGCCGTTACGGGAAAAACTGTTTTTT
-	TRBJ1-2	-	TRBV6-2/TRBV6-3	CASSPLGPAGGYTF	TGTGCCAGCAGCCCTCTAGGACCGGCCGGGGGCTACACCTTC
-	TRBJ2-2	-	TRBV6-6	CASSYSSHTGELFF	TGTGCCAGCAGTTACTCGAGTCACACCGGGGAGCTGTTTTTT
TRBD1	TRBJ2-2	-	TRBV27	CASTTTGDTGELFF	TGTGCCAGCACCACCACAGGGGACACCGGGGAGCTGTTTTTT
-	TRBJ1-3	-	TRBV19	CASSITSVQAYSGNTIYF	TGTGCCAGTAGTATAACGTCCGTTCAAGCGTACTCTGGAAACACCATATATTTT
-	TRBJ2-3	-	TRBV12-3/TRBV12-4	CAAGETSTDTQYF	TGTGCCGCCGGTGAGACTAGCACAGATACGCAGTATTTT
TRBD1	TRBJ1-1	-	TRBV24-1	CATSDSTDRGRSEAFF	TGTGCCACCAGTGATTCCACGGACAGGGGGCGTTCTGAAGCTTTCTTT
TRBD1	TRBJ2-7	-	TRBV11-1	CASSLDGQGVYEQYF	TGTGCCAGCAGCTTAGATGGACAGGGGGTTTACGAGCAGTACTTC
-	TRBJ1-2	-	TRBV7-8	CASSLYGSTSNYGYTF	TGTGCCAGCAGCTTATACGGATCCACTTCGAACTATGGCTACACCTTC
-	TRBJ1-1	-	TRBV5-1	CASSLDVATEAFF	TGCGCCAGCAGCTTGGACGTAGCCACTGAAGCTTTCTTT
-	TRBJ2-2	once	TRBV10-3	CAISESARATGELFF	TGTGCCATCAGTGAGTCGGCCAGGGCCACCGGGGAGCTGTTTTTT
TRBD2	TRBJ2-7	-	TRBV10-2	CASSISSMGILAGGHWHEQYF	TGCGCCAGCAGTATCAGTTCCATGGGGATACTAGCGGGAGGACACTGGCACGAGCAGTACTTC
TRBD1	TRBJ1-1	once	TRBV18	CASSPPGQGAPGTEAFF	TGTGCCAGCTCACCACCGGGACAGGGGGCGCCGGGCACTGAAGCTTTCTTT
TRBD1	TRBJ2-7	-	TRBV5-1	CASSSAPGQGYEQYF	TGCGCCAGCAGCTCGGCACCGGGACAGGGTTACGAGCAGTACTTC
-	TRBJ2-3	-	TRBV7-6	CASSLEVTGAASTDTQYF	TGTGCCAGCAGCTTAGAGGTCACCGGAGCGGCTAGCACAGATACGCAGTATTTT
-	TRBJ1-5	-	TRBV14	CASGEGVGQPQHF	TGTGCCAGCGGGGAGGGAGTCGGACAGCCCCAGCATTTT
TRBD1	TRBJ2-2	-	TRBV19	CASRAGTGNTGELFF	TGTGCCAGTAGGGCCGGGACAGGGAATACCGGGGAGCTGTTTTTT
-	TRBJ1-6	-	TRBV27	CASSSREGNSPLHF	TGTGCCAGCAGTTCCCGGGAGGGGAATTCACCCCTCCACTTT
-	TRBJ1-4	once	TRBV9	CASSVEAGGEKLFF	TGTGCCAGCAGCGTAGAGGCCGGAGGAGAAAAACTGTTTTTT
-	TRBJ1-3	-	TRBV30	CAWSVWGSGNTIYF	TGTGCCTGGAGTGTATGGGGTAGTGGAAACACCATATATTTT
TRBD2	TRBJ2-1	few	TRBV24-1	CATSDPGRSGSNEQFF	TGTGCCACCAGTGATCCGGGTAGAAGCGGGAGTAATGAGCAGTTCTTC
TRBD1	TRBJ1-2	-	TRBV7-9	CASSKFSGTGNGYTF	TGTGCCAGCAGCAAATTCTCCGGGACAGGGAATGGCTACACCTTC
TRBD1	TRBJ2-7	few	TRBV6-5	CASRRGQGMDEQYF	TGTGCCAGCAGGAGGGGGCAGGGTATGGATGAGCAGTACTTC
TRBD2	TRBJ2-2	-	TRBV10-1	CASRSGSNEELFF	TGCGCCAGCAGGAGCGGGAGTAACGAGGAGCTGTTTTTT
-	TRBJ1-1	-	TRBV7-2	CASSLSPLLTEAFF	TGTGCCAGCAGCTTGTCACCCTTGCTCACTGAAGCTTTCTTT
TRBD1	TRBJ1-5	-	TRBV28	CASNRQGYNQPQHF	TGTGCCAGCAACAGACAGGGATACAATCAGCCCCAGCATTTT
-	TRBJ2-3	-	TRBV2	CASSEIGGGTQYF	TGTGCCAGCAGTGAAATAGGTGGCGGCACGCAGTATTTT
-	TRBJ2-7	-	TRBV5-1	CASSPEGGAYEQYF	TGCGCCAGCAGCCCGGAGGGCGGAGCCTACGAGCAGTACTTC
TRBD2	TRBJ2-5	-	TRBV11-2	CASSQGLAGDETQYF	TGTGCCAGCAGCCAGGGACTAGCGGGAGACGAGACCCAGTACTTC
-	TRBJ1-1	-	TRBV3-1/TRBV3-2	CASSQSPTGQRTEAFF	TGTGCCAGCAGCCAATCGCCCACAGGGCAGAGGACTGAAGCTTTCTTT
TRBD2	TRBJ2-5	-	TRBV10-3	CAISESVVSGGETQYF	TGTGCCATCAGTGAGTCGGTGGTTAGCGGGGGAGAGACCCAGTACTTC
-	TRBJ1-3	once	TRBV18	CASSPGTLHGNTIYF	TGTGCCAGCTCACCAGGAACGCTGCATGGAAACACCATATATTTT
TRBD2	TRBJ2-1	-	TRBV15	CATSRGGGTYNEQFF	TGTGCCACCAGCAGAGGCGGGGGAACCTACAATGAGCAGTTCTTC
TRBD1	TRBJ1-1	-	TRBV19	CASSITGGLNTEAFF	TGTGCCAGTAGTATTACAGGGGGCTTGAACACTGAAGCTTTCTTT